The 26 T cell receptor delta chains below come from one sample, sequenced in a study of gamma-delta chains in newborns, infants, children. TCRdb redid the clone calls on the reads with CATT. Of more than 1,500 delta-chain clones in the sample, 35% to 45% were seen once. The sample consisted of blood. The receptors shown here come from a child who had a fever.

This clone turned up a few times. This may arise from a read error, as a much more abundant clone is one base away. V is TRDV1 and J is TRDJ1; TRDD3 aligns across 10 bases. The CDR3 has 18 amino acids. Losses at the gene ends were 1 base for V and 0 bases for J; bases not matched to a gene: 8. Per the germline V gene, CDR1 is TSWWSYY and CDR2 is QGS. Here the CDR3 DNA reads TGTGCTCTTGGGGAACGTCGCTGGGGGATATGGTACACCGATAAACTCATCTTT. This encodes CALGERRWGIWYTDKLIF.

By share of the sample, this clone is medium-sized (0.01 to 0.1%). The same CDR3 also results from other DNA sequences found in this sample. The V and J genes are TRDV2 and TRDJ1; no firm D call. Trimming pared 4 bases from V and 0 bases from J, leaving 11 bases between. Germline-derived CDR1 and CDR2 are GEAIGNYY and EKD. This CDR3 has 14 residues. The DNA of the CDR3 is TGTGCCTGTGAGAGTCTCCAGTACACCGATAAACTCATCTTT. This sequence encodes CACESLQYTDKLIF.

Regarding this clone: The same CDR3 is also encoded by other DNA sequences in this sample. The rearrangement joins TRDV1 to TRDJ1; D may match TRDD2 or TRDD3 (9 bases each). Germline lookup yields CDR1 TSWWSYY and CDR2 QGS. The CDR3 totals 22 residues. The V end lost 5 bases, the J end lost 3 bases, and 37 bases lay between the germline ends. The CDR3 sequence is CALGKPSYRVLGDMRVSDKLIF. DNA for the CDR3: TGTGCTCTTGGGAAACCTTCCTACCGCGTACTGGGGGACATGCGGGTATCCGATAAACTCATCTTT.

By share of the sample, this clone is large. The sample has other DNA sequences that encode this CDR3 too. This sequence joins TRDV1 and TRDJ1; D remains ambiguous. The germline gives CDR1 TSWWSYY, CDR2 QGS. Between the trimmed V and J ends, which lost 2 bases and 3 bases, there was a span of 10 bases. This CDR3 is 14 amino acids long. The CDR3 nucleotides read TGTGCTCTTGGGGAAGTCCGGGTCCCCGATAAACTCATCTTT. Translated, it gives CALGEVRVPDKLIF.

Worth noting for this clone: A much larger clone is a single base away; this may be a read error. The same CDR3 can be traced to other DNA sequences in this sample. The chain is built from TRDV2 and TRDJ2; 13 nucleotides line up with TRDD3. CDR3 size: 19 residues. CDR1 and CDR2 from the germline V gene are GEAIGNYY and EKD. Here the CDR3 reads CACDTLRTGGYGLTAQLFF. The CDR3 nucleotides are TGTGCCTGCGACACCCTTCGTACTGGGGGATACGGCCTGACAGCACAACTCTTCTTT.

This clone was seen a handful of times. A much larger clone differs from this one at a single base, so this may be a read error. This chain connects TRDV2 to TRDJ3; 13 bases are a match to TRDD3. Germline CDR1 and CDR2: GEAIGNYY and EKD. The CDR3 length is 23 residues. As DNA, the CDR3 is TGTGCCCGTGACACCGTTACTGGGGGATACGCGTATCCCGGCTCCTGGGACACCCGACAGATGTTTTTC. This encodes CARDTVTGGYAYPGSWDTRQMFF.

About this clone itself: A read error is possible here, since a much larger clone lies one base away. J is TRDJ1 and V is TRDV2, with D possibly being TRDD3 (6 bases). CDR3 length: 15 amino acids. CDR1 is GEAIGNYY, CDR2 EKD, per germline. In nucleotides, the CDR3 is TGTGCCTGTGACTCCCTGGGGCCTCGGGCCGATAAACCCATCTTT. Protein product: CACDSLGPRADKPIF.

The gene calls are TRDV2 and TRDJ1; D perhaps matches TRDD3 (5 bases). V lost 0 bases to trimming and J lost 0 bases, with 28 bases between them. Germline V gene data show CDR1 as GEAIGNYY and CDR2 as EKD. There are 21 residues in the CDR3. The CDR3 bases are TGTGCCTGTGACACCGTTATAGCTCAGGGGGGCCAGAGCCCGTACACCGATAAACTCATCTTT. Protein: CACDTVIAQGGQSPYTDKLIF.

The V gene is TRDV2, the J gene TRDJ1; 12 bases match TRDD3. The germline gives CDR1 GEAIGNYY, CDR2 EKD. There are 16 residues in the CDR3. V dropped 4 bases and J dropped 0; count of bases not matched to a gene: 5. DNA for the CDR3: TGTGCCTGTGATCCTCTGGGGGATACGCACACCGATAAACTCATCTTT. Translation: CACDPLGDTHTDKLIF.

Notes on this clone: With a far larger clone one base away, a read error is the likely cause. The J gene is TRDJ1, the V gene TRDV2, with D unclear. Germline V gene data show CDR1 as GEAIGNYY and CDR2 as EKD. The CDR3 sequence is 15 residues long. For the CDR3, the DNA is TGTGCCTGTGACACCGTAAATCGGGAAACCGAGAAACTCATCTTT. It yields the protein CACDTVNRETEKLIF.

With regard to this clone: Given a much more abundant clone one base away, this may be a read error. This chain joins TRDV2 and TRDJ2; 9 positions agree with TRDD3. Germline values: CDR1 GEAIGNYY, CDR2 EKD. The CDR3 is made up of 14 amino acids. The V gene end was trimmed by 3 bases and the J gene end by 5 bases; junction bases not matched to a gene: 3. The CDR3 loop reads CACDALGDTAQLFF. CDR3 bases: TGTGCCTGTGACGCTCTGGGGGATACAGCACAACTCTTCTTT.

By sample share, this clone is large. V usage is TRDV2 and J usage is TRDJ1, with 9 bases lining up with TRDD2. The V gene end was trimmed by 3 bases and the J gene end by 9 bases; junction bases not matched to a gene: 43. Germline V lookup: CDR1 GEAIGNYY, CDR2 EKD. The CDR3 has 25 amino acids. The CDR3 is CACDRVIFSEGLPTGTGDRDPELIF. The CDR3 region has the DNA TGTGCCTGTGACCGGGTCATTTTTTCGGAAGGCCTTCCTACGGGTACTGGGGATAGGGACCCCGAACTCATCTTT.

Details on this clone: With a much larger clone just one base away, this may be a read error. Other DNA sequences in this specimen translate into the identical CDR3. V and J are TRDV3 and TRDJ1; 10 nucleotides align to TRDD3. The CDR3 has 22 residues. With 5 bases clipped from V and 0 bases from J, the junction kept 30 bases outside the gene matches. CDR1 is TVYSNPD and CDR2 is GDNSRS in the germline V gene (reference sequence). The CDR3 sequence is CARGERYFLPLGDQGYTDKLIF. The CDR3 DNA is TGTGCCCGAGGGGAAAGGTACTTCCTGCCACTGGGGGATCAAGGGTACACCGATAAACTCATCTTT.

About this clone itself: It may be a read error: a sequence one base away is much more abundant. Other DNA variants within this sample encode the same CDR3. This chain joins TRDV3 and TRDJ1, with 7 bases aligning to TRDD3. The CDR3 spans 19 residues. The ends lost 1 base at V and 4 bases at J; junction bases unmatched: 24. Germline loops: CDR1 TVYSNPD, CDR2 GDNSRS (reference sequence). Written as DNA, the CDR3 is TGTGCCTTTACAACCGGCCTGCCTACGCCCCGGGGGATGGGCGATAAACTCATCTTT. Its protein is CAFTTGLPTPRGMGDKLIF.

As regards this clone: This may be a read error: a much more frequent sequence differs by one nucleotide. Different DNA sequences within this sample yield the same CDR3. CDR3 in amino acids: CACDTLGDKDKLIF. The CDR3 nucleotides read TGTGCCTGTGACACCCTGGGGGATAAGGACAAACTCATCTTT. V is TRDV2 and J is TRDJ1, with 10 bases lining up with TRDD3. The CDR3 extends over 14 amino acids. CDR1 is GEAIGNYY, CDR2 EKD, per germline. V shed 0 bases, J shed 8 bases, and the junction held 5 bases outside the gene matches.

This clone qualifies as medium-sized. Here the CDR3 DNA reads TGTGCCTGTGACACAATCGTACTGGGGGATACTCATAACACCGATAAACTCATCTTT. Translating it yields CACDTIVLGDTHNTDKLIF. The chain joins TRDV2 to TRDJ1, with 12 bases aligning to TRDD3. This CDR3 has 19 residues. The junction had 11 bases not matched to a gene; V was cut back by 1 base and J by 0 bases. Germline-derived CDR1 and CDR2 are GEAIGNYY and EKD.

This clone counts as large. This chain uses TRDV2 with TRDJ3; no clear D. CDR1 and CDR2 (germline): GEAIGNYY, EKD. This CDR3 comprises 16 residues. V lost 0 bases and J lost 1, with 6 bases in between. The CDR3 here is CACDTAASWDTRQMFF. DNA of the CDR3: TGTGCCTGTGACACCGCGGCATCCTGGGACACCCGACAGATGTTTTTC.

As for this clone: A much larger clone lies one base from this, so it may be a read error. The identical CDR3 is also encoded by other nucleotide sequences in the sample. This CDR3 is CACDTLEGNTDKLIF. The CDR3, as DNA: TGTGCCTGTGACACACTCGAGGGGAACACCGACAAACTCATCTTT. The J gene is TRDJ1, the V gene TRDV2, with D perhaps matching TRDD3 (5 bases). The germline CDR1 and CDR2 sequences are GEAIGNYY and EKD. This CDR3 is 15 amino acids long.

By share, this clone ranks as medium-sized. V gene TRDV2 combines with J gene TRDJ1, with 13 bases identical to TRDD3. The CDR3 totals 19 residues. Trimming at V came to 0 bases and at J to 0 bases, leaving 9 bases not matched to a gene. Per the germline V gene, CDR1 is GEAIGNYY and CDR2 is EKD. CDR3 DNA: TGTGCCTGTGACACCGTATTACTGGGGGATACGCATGACACCGATAAACTCATCTTT. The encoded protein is CACDTVLLGDTHDTDKLIF.

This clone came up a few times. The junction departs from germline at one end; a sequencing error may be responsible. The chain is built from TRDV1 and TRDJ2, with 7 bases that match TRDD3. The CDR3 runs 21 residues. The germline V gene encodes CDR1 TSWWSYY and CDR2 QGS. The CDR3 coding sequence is TGTGCTCCTGGGAAACCGCCTCGCGGGATCTGGGGGTTATTTTTGACAGCACAACTCTTCTTT. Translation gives CAPGKPPRGIWGLFLTAQLFF.

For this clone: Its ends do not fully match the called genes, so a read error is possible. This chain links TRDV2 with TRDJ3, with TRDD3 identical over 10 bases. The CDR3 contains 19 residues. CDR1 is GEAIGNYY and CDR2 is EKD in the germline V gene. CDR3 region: CACDTGGIRVSWDARQMFF. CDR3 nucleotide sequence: TGTGCCTGTGACACGGGGGGGATACGCGTATCCTGGGACGCCCGACAGATGTTTTTC.

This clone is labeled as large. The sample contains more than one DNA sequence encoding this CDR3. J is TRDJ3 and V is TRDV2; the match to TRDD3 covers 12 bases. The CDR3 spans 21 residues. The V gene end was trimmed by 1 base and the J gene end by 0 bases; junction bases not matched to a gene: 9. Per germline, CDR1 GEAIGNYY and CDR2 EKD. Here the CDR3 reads CACDTVLGDTQSSWDTRQMFF. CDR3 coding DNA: TGTGCCTGTGACACTGTGCTGGGGGATACGCAGAGCTCCTGGGACACCCGACAGATGTTTTTC.

CDR3 protein: CACDPLGLPREGISGGPTDKLIF. CDR3 coding DNA: TGTGCCTGTGACCCCTTAGGCCTTCCTAGAGAGGGGATATCCGGGGGACCCACCGATAAACTCATCTTT. The chain joins TRDV2 to TRDJ1; weak D call: TRDD2 (8 bases). The V and J ends lost 3 bases and 1 base respectively, with 38 bases between them. The CDR3 consists of 23 residues. Germline V CDR1 and CDR2: GEAIGNYY, EKD.

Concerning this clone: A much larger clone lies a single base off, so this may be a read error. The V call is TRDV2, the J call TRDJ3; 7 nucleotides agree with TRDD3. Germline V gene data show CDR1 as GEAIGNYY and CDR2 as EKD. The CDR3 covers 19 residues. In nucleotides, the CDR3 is TGTGCCTGTGACACCCCCACTGGGGACCGCTCCCGGGACACCCGACAGATGTTTTTC. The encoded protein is CACDTPTGDRSRDTRQMFF.

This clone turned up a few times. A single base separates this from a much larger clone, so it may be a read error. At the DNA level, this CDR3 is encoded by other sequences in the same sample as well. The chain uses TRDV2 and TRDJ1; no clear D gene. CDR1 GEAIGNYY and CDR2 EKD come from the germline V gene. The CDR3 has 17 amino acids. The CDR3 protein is CACDTVGRATYTDKLIF. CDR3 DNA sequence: TGTGCCTGCGACACAGTAGGACGGGCTACCTACACCGATAAACTCATCTTT.

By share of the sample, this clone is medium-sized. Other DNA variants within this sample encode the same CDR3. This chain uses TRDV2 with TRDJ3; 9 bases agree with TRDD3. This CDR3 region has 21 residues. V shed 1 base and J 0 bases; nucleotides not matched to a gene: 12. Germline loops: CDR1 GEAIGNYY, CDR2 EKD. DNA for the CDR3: TGTGCCTGTGACACTCCTGGTACTGGGGGACGAGACTCCTGGGACACCCGACAGATGTTTTTC. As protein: CACDTPGTGGRDSWDTRQMFF.